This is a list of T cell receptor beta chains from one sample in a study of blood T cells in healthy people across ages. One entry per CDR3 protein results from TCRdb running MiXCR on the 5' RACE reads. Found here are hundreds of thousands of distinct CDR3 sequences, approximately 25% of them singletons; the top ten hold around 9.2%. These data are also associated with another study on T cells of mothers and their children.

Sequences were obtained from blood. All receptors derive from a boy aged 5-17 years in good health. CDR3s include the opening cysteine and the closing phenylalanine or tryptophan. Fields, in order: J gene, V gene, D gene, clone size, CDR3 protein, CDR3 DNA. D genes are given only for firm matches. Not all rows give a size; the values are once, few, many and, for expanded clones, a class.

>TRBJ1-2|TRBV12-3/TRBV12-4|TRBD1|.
CASRRTGLYGYTF
TGTGCCAGCAGAAGGACAGGACTCTATGGCTACACCTTC
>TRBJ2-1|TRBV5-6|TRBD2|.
CASSLGTTKYNEQFF
TGTGCCAGCAGCTTAGGGACTACGAAATACAATGAGCAGTTCTTC
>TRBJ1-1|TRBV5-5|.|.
CASSLQGSAEAFF
TGTGCCAGCAGCTTGCAGGGCAGTGCTGAAGCTTTCTTT
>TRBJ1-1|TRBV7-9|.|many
CASSSRGKGTEAFF
TGTGCCAGCAGCTCCAGGGGCAAGGGCACTGAAGCTTTCTTT
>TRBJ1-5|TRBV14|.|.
CASSQVLRNTQHF
TGTGCCAGCAGCCAAGTTCTCCGCAATACGCAGCATTTT
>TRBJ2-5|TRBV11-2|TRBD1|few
CASSSGQGQGRKETQYF
TGTGCCAGCAGCTCGGGACAGGGGCAGGGGAGAAAAGAGACCCAGTACTTC
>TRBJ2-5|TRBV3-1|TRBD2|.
CASSRPLAGERGETQYF
TGTGCCAGCAGCCGCCCACTAGCGGGAGAACGGGGGGAGACCCAGTACTTC
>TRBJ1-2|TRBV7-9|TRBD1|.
CASSLVGSGQAIYGYTF
TGTGCCAGCAGCTTAGTTGGTTCGGGACAGGCGATCTATGGCTACACCTTC
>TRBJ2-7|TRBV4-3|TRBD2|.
CASSQDWGGSYEQYF
TGCGCCAGCAGCCAAGACTGGGGGGGCTCCTACGAGCAGTACTTC
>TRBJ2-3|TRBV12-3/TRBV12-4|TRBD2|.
CASSYGLGGTDTQYF
TGTGCCAGCAGTTACGGACTAGGAGGGACAGATACGCAGTATTTT
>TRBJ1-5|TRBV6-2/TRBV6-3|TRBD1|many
CASRPGQGDGDQPQHF
TGTGCCAGCAGGCCGGGACAGGGAGATGGGGATCAGCCCCAGCATTTT
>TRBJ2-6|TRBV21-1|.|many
CASSDRDRATGANVLTF
TGTGCCAGCAGCGACCGGGACAGGGCCACTGGGGCCAACGTCCTGACTTTC
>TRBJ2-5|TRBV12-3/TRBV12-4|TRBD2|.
CASSLIAGQETQYF
TGTGCCAGCAGTTTAATAGCGGGGCAAGAGACCCAGTACTTC